This TCR beta chain was profiled in a study of technical replicates of blood from a handful of donors. Germline V gene sequence: CDR1 MGHRA, CDR2 YSYEKL. V dropped 4 bases and J dropped 4; count of bases not matched to a gene: 9. The CDR3 has 16 residues. TCRdb's table, derived via immunoSEQ multiplex PCR, lists solely in-frame clones and lacks some. The table includes over 55,000 clones, less than 95% detected once. The origin of this receptor is a human donor in good health. Some clones in this sample may be carry-over from other donors' samples. Sequencing was done on a sample of PBMCs. V is TRBV4-1 and J is TRBJ2-7; 11 bases match TRBD2. CDR3 DNA: TGCGCCAGCAGCCGACAGAGACTAGCGGGGAATTACGAGCAGTACTTC. This encodes CASSRQRLAGNYEQYF.